The rows below give T cell receptor beta chains drawn from one sample of a study of CD8+CD57+ T cells in acquired aplastic anemia. TCRdb used MiXCR to reprocess the reads, holding one entry per CDR3 protein. There are some 200,000 distinct CDR3 sequences in the sample; approximately 50% occur only once, and approximately 9.7% lies in the top ten. Sequencing used sorted CD4+, CD8+, or CD8+CD57+ T cells (not recorded which) from PBMCs. These receptors were taken from a human donor with aplastic anemia. The CDR3 runs from the conserved cysteine through the conserved F or W. D genes are given only for firm matches. Clone size, where shown, is once, few, many, or a class for clones that have expanded.

clone_size d_call j_call v_call cdr3_nt cdr3_aa
many TRBD1 TRBJ1-2 TRBV5-1 TGCGCCAGCAGCTTAACAGGGGGGAATGACTATGGCTACACCTTC CASSLTGGNDYGYTF
NA NA TRBJ1-1 TRBV7-8 TGTGCCAGCAGTTACTCCTTAGAATACACTGAAGCTTTCTTT CASSYSLEYTEAFF
NA TRBD1 TRBJ1-1 TRBV19 TGTGCCAGTAGTATCAGTAGGGGGCGTTCTGAAGCTTTCTTT CASSISRGRSEAFF
few NA TRBJ2-2 TRBV20-1 TGCAGTGCTAGAGATCCCAGGGTTGACACCGGGGAGCTGTTTTTT CSARDPRVDTGELFF
NA TRBD1 TRBJ1-1 TRBV2 TGTGCCAGCAGTCGACAGGGTTCGGGAACTGAAGCTTTCTTT CASSRQGSGTEAFF
NA NA TRBJ1-5 TRBV5-1 TGCGCCAGCAGTGTTGGACAGCCAAGGTCGCCCCAGCATTTT CASSVGQPRSPQHF
NA NA TRBJ2-5 TRBV7-6 TGTGCCAGCAGCTTAGCTAAACAGACCCAGTACTTC CASSLAKQTQYF
NA NA TRBJ1-5 TRBV2 TGTGCCAGCAGTGGCAACGGTGGCGATCAGCCCCAGCATTTT CASSGNGGDQPQHF
few NA TRBJ1-5 TRBV6-2/TRBV6-3 TGTGCCAGCAGTTACAGGGGGGGGAGGCGAAGCAATCAGCCCCAGCATTTT CASSYRGGRRSNQPQHF
many TRBD1 TRBJ2-6 TRBV7-3 TGTGCCAGCAGCATACCGACAGGGACCAACGTCCTGACTTTC CASSIPTGTNVLTF
NA TRBD2 TRBJ2-5 TRBV10-2 TGCGCCAGCAGTTTCGATGAAGTAGCGGGTGAGACCCAGTACTTC CASSFDEVAGETQYF
many NA TRBJ2-5 TRBV12-3/TRBV12-4 TGTGCCAGCAGTTCTCCCGGGTCGTCCCTGAAGACCCAGTACTTC CASSSPGSSLKTQYF
NA TRBD1 TRBJ2-1 TRBV11-2 TGTGCCAGCAGCTCCTCGGGACAGGGGGCGAGTGAGCAGTTCTTC CASSSSGQGASEQFF
many NA TRBJ2-7 TRBV7-8 TGTGCCAGCAGCCCACCCAACCTTCCCCAGTGGGAGCAGTACTTC CASSPPNLPQWEQYF
once NA TRBJ2-3 TRBV7-3 TGTGCCAGCAGCTTAACGGGGAGTGGCACAGATACGCAGTATTTT CASSLTGSGTDTQYF
few NA TRBJ1-1 TRBV5-1 TGCGCCAGCAGCTTGGCCGGGACAAACCGCGGAGCTTTCTTT CASSLAGTNRGAFF
NA NA TRBJ2-7 TRBV25-1 TGTGCCAGCAGTGAGCCAGAGGGACTTCCTAGGGGCGAGCAGTACTTC CASSEPEGLPRGEQYF
NA TRBD2 TRBJ2-3 TRBV20-1 TGCAGTGTCGGCGGGACTAGCGGGAGTTTGGATACGCAGTATTTT CSVGGTSGSLDTQYF
many NA TRBJ2-1 TRBV5-1 TGCGCCAGCAGCTTGGACAGGGTACAGGGTGAGCAGTTCTTC CASSLDRVQGEQFF
NA NA TRBJ2-7 TRBV7-9 TGTGCCAGCAGCTTTGCTGAGGAGCAGTACTTC CASSFAEEQYF
once NA TRBJ1-5 TRBV29-1 TGCAGCGTTCAGGGTAATAGCAATCAGCCCCAGCATTTT CSVQGNSNQPQHF
many NA TRBJ1-2 TRBV7-9 TGTGCCAGCAGCGCCAATCGTCGGTTGGGGACCCCTAACTATGGCTACACCTTC CASSANRRLGTPNYGYTF
few NA TRBJ1-2 TRBV15 TGTGCCACCAGCAGAGAAAGAGACACCAACTATGGCTACACCTTC CATSRERDTNYGYTF
NA TRBD2 TRBJ2-3 TRBV12-3/TRBV12-4 TGTGCCAGCAGTTTAGGGACTAGCGGGCGCCTTAGCACAGATACGCAGTATTTT CASSLGTSGRLSTDTQYF
NA TRBD1 TRBJ1-1 TRBV12-3/TRBV12-4 TGTGCCAGCAGTCCTTACAGGGGGTTGACGAACACTGAAGCTTTCTTT CASSPYRGLTNTEAFF
NA TRBD2 TRBJ2-3 TRBV7-8 TGTGCCAGCAGCCCGGGACTAGCGGGAGTAGATACGCAGTATTTT CASSPGLAGVDTQYF
few NA TRBJ2-1 TRBV20-1 TGCAGTGCTAGAAGCCTCGGGCACAATGAGCAGTTCTTC CSARSLGHNEQFF
few NA TRBJ2-1 TRBV9 TGTGCCAGCAGCGTAGTAGAGAATGAGCAGTTCTTC CASSVVENEQFF
NA TRBD1 TRBJ2-1 TRBV4-2 TGTGCCAGCAGCCTCGCTCTGGGACAGGGGGCGAATGAGCAGTTCTTC CASSLALGQGANEQFF
NA NA TRBJ2-3 TRBV7-6 TGTGCCAGCAGCTTAGTCACATCTAGCACAGATACGCAGTATTTT CASSLVTSSTDTQYF
many TRBD1 TRBJ2-3 TRBV4-2 TGTGCCAGCAGCCAGAACGGACAGGAGTCTGATACGCAGTATTTT CASSQNGQESDTQYF
NA TRBD1 TRBJ1-1 TRBV6-1 TGTGCCACTGAGACAGGGCGGTCTGAAGCTTTCTTT CATETGRSEAFF
NA NA TRBJ2-5 TRBV15 TGTGCCACCAGCAGAGATCGGGCCAACCAAAGGTCCCAAGAGACCCAGTACTTC CATSRDRANQRSQETQYF
NA NA TRBJ2-7 TRBV20-1 TGCAGTGCCCCTCCCTCGGGGGACCACTCCTACGAGCAGTACTTC CSAPPSGDHSYEQYF
many TRBD1 TRBJ2-5 TRBV19 TGTGCCAGTAGTATGGACAGGGGTATCGGGACCCAGTACTTC CASSMDRGIGTQYF
NA TRBD1 TRBJ1-4 TRBV29-1 TGCAGCGCGAGGGGGCGCGGGGATGAAAAACTGTTTTTT CSARGRGDEKLFF
once NA TRBJ2-2 TRBV25-1 TGTGCCAGCACCCCCACGGGTAACACCGGGGAGCTGTTTTTT CASTPTGNTGELFF
NA TRBD1 TRBJ2-3 TRBV20-1 TGCAGTGCTAGAGTTCAGGGGGCGGGAGATACGCAGTATTTT CSARVQGAGDTQYF
NA NA TRBJ2-3 TRBV6-4 TGTGCCAGCAGTGATGATCCTTCTAGCACAGATACGCAGTATTTT CASSDDPSSTDTQYF
many NA TRBJ2-1 TRBV7-3 TGTGCCAGCAGCTTCCGGGACGTCGATGAGCAGTTCTTC CASSFRDVDEQFF